Listed here are 4 T cell receptor beta chains from one sample, sequenced in a study of cytomegalovirus exposure and HLA in healthy donors. The PCR contained 60 Vbeta and 13 Jbeta primers. Only in-frame clones appear in the TCRdb table, and some are missing; sequencing was by immunoSEQ multiplex PCR. There are 150,000 or so clones in the sample; over 65% occur only once, and 7% to 7.5% lies in the top ten. Sequencing input: PBMCs. Source of these receptors: a middle-aged man in good health and CMV-seropositive.

About this clone itself: Sequence at one end of the junction differs from germline and may be a read error. The J gene is TRBJ2-6, the V gene TRBV5-1; 8 bases are a match to TRBD1. Germline V CDR1 and CDR2: SGHRS, YFSETQ. The CDR3 contains 21 residues. CDR3 protein: CAGSFSALRQGTGSGANVLTF. The CDR3 DNA reads TGCGCCGGCAGCTTTTCCGCCCTTAGACAGGGGACGGGGTCTGGGGCCAACGTCCTGACTTTC.

A single count supports this clone. The chain couples TRBV10-1 to TRBJ2-6, with D tentatively TRBD1 (6 bases). The CDR3 runs to 20 residues. Germline V CDR1 and CDR2: WNHNN, SYGVQD (reference sequence). The V end was cut by 1 base, the J end by 0 bases, with 19 bases between. This chain's CDR3 is CASSEWGLRQAISGANVLTF. The CDR3 DNA follows: TGCGCCAGCAGTGAGTGGGGGTTACGACAGGCGATCTCTGGGGCCAACGTCCTGACTTTC.

The V call is TRBV5-4, the J call TRBJ2-7; 8 bases line up with TRBD2. Germline CDR1 is SGHNT and CDR2 is YYREEE (reference sequence). With V trimmed by 4 bases and J by 5 bases, 5 bases remained unmatched. There are 13 residues in the CDR3. CDR3: CASSGPGRDEQYF. The DNA for the CDR3 is TGTGCCAGCAGCGGCCCCGGGAGGGACGAGCAGTACTTC.

This chain connects TRBV5-1 to TRBJ2-1; 10 nucleotides agree with TRBD2. Unmatched junction bases numbered 3, after V lost 3 bases and J lost 3 bases. Germline V gene lookup returns CDR1 SGHRS and CDR2 YFSETQ. This CDR3 is built from 15 residues. CDR3 protein: CASSSQRGGYNEQFF. In DNA form, the CDR3 reads TGCGCCAGCAGCTCCCAGCGGGGGGGCTACAATGAGCAGTTCTTC. Complete variable domain (other parts from reference TRBV5-1 and TRBJ2-1): KAGVTQTPRYLIKTRGQQVTLSCSPISGHRSVSWYQQTPGQGLQFLFEYFSETQRNKGNFPGRFSGRQFSNSRSEMNVSTLELGDSALYLCASSSQRGGYNEQFFGPGTRLTVL.